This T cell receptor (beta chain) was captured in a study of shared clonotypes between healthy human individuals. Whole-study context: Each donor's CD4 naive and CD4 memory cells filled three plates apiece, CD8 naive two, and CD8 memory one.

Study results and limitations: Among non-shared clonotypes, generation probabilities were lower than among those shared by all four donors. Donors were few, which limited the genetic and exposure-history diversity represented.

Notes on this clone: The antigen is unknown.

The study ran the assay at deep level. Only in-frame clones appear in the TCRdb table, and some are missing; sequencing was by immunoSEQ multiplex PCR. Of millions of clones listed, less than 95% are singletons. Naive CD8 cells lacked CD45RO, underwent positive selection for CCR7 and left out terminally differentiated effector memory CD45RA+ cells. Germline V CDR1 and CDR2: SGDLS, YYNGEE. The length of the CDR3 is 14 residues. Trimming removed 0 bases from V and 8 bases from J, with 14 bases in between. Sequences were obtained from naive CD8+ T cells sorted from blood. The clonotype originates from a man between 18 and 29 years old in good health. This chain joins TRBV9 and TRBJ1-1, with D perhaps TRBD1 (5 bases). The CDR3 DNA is TGTGCCAGCAGCGTAGATCAGGGCTACTCCGAAGCTTTCTTT. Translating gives CASSVDQGYSEAFF.